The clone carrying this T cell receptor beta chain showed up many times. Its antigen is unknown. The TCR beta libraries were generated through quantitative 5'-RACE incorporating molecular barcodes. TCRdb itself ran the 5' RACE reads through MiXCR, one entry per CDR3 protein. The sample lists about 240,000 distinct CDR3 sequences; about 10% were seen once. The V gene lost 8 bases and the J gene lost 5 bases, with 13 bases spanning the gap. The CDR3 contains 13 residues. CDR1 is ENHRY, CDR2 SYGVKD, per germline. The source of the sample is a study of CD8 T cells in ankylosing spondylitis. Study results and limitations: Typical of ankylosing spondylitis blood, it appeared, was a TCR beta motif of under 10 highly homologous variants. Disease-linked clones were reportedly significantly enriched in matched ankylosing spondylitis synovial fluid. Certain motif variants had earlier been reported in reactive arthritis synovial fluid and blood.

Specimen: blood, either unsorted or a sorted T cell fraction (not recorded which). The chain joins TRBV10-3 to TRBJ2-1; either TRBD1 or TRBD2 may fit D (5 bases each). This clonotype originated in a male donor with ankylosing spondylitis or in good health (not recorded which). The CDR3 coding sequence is TGTGCCATCGGGCCGGGACGGGACAATGAGCAGTTCTTC. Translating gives CAIGPGRDNEQFF.